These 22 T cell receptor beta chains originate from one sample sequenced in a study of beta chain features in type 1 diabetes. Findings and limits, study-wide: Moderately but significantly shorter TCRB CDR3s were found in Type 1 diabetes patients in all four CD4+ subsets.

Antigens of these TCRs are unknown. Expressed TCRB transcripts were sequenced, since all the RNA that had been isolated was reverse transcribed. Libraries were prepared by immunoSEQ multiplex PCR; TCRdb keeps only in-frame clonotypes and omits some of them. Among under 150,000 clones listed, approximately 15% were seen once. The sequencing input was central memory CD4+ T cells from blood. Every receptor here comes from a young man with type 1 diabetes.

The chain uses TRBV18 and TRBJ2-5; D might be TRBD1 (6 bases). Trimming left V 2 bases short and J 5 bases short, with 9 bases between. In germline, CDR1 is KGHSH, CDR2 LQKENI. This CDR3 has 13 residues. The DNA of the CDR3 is TGTGCCAGCTCACCAATTCAGGGGGAGACCCAGTACTTC. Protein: CASSPIQGETQYF.

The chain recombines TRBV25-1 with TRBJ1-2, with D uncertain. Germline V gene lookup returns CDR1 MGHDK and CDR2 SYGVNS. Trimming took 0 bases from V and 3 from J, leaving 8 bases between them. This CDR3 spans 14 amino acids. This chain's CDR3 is CASSEYDTDYGYTF. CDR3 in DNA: TGTGCCAGCAGTGAATACGATACTGACTATGGCTACACCTTC.

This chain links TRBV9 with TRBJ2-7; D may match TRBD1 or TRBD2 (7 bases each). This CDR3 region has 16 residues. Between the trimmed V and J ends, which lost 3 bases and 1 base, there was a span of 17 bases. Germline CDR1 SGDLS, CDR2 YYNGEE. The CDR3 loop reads CASSARQGGSSYEQYF. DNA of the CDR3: TGTGCCAGCAGCGCCCGACAGGGAGGGTCTTCCTACGAGCAGTACTTC.

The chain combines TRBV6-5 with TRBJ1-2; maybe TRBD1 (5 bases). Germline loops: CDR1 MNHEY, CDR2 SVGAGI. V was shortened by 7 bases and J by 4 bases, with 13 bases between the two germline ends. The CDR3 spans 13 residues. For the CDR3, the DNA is TGTGCCAGCAAGGGGAGATCCCGCTATGGCTACACCTTC. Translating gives CASKGRSRYGYTF.

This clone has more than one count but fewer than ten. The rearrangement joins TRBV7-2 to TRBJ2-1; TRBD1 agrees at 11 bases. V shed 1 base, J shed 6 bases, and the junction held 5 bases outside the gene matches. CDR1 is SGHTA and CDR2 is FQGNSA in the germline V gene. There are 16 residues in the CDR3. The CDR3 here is CASSLGTGTGGNEQFF. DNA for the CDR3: TGTGCCAGCAGCTTAGGAACCGGGACAGGGGGCAATGAGCAGTTCTTC.

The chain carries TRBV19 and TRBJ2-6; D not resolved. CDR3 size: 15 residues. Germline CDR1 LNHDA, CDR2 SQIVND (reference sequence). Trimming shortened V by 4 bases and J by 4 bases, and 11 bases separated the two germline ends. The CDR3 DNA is TGTGCCAGTAGTAGGGATCGATCCGGGGCCAACGTCCTGACTTTC. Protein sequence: CASSRDRSGANVLTF.

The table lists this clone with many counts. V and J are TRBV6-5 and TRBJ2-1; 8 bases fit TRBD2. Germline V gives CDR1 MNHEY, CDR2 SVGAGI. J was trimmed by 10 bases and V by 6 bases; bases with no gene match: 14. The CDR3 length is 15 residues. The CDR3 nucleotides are TGTGCCAGCAGACCGCCGGGACTAGAGATGGGAGAGCAGTTCTTC. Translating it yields CASRPPGLEMGEQFF.

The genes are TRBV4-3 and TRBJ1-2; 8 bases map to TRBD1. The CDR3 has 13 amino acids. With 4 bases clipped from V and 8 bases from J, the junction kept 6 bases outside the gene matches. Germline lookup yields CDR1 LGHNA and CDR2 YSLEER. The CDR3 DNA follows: TGCGCCAGCAGCCCTGGACAGGGACGGGGCTACACCTTC. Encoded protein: CASSPGQGRGYTF.

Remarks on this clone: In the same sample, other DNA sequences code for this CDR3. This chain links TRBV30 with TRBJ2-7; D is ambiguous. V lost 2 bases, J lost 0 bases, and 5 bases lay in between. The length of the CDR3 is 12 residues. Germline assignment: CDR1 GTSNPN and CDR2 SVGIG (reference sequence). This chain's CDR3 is CAWSSSSYEQYF. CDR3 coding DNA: TGTGCCTGGAGTTCAAGCTCCTACGAGCAGTACTTC.

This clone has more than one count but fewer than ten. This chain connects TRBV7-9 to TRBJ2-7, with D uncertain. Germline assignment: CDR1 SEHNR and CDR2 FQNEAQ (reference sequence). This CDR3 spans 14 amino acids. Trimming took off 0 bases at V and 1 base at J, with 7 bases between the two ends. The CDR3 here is CASSLAPGSYEQYF. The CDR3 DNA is TGTGCCAGCAGCTTAGCTCCTGGGTCCTACGAGCAGTACTTC.

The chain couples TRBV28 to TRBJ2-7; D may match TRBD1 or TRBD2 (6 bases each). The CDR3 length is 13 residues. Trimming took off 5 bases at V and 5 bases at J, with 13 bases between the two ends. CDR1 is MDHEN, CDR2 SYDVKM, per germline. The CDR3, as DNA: TGTGCCAGCAGTGCTACCGGGGGCCACGAGCAGTACTTC. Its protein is CASSATGGHEQYF.

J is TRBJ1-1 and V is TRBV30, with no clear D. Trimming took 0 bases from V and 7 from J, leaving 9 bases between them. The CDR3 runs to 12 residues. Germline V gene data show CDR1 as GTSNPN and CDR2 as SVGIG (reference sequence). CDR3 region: CAWSVVLVEAFF. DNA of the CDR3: TGTGCCTGGAGTGTAGTTCTTGTTGAAGCTTTCTTT.

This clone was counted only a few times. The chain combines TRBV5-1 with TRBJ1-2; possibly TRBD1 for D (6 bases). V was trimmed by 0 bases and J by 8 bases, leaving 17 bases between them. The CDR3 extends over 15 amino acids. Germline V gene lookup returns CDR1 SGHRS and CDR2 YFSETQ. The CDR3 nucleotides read TGCGCCAGCAGCTTGGTCGGGGACATGATAGGCGGCTACACCTTC. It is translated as CASSLVGDMIGGYTF.

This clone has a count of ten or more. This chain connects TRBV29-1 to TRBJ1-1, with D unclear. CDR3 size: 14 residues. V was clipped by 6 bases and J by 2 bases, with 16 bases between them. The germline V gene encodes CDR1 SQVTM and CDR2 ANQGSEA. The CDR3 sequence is CSVGGRALNTEAFF. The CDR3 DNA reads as TGCAGCGTCGGTGGGAGGGCATTAAACACTGAAGCTTTCTTT.

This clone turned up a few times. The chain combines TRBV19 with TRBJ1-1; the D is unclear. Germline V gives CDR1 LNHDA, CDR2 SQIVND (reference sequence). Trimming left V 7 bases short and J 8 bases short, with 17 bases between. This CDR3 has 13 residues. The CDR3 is CASNLDTSKEAFF. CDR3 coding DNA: TGTGCCAGTAACCTTGACACGTCCAAAGAAGCTTTCTTT.

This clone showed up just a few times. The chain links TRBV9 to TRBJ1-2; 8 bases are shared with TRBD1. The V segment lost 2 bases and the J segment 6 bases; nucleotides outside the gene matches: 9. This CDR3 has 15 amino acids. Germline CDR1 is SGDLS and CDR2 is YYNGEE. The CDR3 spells CASSVQTGDGDGYTF. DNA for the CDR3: TGTGCCAGCAGCGTTCAGACAGGGGACGGCGATGGCTACACCTTC.

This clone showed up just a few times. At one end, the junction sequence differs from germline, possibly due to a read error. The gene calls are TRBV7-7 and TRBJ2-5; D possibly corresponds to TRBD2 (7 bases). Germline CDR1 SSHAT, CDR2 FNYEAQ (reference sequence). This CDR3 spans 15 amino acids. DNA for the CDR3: TGTGCTAGCAGCTTAGGGGGGGCAGCCCAAGAGACCCAGTACTTC. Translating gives CASSLGGAAQETQYF.

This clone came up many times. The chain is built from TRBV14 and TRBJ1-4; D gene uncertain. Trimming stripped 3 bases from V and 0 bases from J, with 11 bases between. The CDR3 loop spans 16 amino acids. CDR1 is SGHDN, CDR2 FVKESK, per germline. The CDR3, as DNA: TGTGCCAGCAGCCAGAGAACGGCTGCAACTAATGAAAAACTGTTTTTT. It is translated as CASSQRTAATNEKLFF. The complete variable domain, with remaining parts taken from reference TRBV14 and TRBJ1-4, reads EAGVTQFPSHSVIEKGQTVTLRCDPISGHDNLYWYRRVMGKEIKFLLHFVKESKQDESGMPNNRFLAERTGGTYSTLKVQPAELEDSGVYFCASSQRTAATNEKLFFGSGTQLSVL.

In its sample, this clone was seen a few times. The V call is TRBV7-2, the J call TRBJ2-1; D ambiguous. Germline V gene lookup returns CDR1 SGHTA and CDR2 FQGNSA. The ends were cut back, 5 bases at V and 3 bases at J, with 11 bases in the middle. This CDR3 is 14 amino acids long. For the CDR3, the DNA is TGTGCCAGCAGCCCTCAAGGGAACTACAATGAGCAGTTCTTC. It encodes CASSPQGNYNEQFF.

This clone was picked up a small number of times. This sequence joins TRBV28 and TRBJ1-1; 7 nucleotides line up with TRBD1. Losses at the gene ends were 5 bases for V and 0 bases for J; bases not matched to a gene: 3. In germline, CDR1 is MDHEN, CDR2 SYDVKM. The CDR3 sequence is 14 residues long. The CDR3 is CASSPGQLNTEAFF. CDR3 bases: TGTGCCAGCAGTCCGGGACAGTTGAACACTGAAGCTTTCTTT.

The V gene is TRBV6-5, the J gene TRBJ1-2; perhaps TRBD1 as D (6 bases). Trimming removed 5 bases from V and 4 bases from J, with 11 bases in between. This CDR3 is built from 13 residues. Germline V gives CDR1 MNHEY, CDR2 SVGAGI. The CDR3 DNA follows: TGTGCCAGCAGTCCAGGGGAGATCTATGGCTACACCTTC. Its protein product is CASSPGEIYGYTF.

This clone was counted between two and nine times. The CDR3 loop is CASSLADHTGGYTF. CDR3 bases: TGCGCCAGCAGCTTGGCCGATCATACGGGTGGCTACACCTTC. The chain carries TRBV5-1 and TRBJ1-2; D gene ambiguous. CDR1 is SGHRS, CDR2 YFSETQ, per germline. Trimming took 0 bases from V and 7 from J, leaving 13 bases between them. The CDR3 consists of 14 residues.